The rows below give T cell receptor beta chains drawn from one sample of a study of CD8+ T cells in alopecia areata. Only in-frame clones appear in the TCRdb table, and some are missing; sequencing was by immunoSEQ multiplex PCR. The sample consists of some 130,000 clones, 45% to 50% of them appearing once. The specimen comprised CD8+ T cells sorted from blood, sampled at week 0. The receptor source for this set is a human donor with alopecia areata. Both conserved end residues are part of each CDR3. A D gene is named only where the DNA matches it firmly. Only some rows state a clone size, as once, few, many or a class for expanded clones.

j_gene	v_gene	abundance	d_gene	CDR3nt	CDR3aa
TRBJ2-7	TRBV19	.	TRBD2	TGTGCCAGTAGTCATCTAGCGGGGGTCGAGCAGTACTTC	CASSHLAGVEQYF
TRBJ1-1	TRBV7-6	.	.	TGTGCCAGCAGCCCGGAAACGAACACTGAAGCTTTCTTT	CASSPETNTEAFF
TRBJ1-1	TRBV5-1	.	.	TGCGCCAGCAGCTTGGTAGGAGGGATAGACACTGAAGCTTTCTTT	CASSLVGGIDTEAFF
TRBJ2-7	TRBV29-1	.	TRBD1	TGCAGCGGAGCCGTGGGGACAGGGACCCACGAGCAGTACTTC	CSGAVGTGTHEQYF
TRBJ2-2	TRBV7-3	.	.	TGTGCCACCCATCCGGGTCTCAACACCGGGGAGCTGTTTTTT	CATHPGLNTGELFF
TRBJ1-6	TRBV9	.	.	TGTGCCAGCAGCACCGAGGACGGTTCACCCCTCCACTTT	CASSTEDGSPLHF
TRBJ2-7	TRBV30	once	.	TGTGCCTGGAGTCAGGGATACGAGCAGTACTTC	CAWSQGYEQYF
TRBJ2-5	TRBV29-1	.	.	TGCAGCGTAGTTCAACGAAACCAAGAGACCCAGTACTTC	CSVVQRNQETQYF
TRBJ2-3	TRBV19	few	.	TGTGCCGCTATCCGGACGGATACGCAGTATTTT	CAAIRTDTQYF
TRBJ2-2	TRBV6-4	medium-sized	.	TGTGCCAGCAGTGATGGAGCCACCGGGGAGCTGTTTTTT	CASSDGATGELFF
TRBJ1-1	TRBV29-1	.	.	TGCAGCGTTCCCGGAGGGGGATGGACTGAAGCTTTCTTT	CSVPGGGWTEAFF
TRBJ1-1	TRBV7-9	.	.	TGTGCCAGCAGCTTACCGGGCAACACTGAAGCTTTCTTT	CASSLPGNTEAFF
TRBJ2-7	TRBV5-1	.	.	TGCGCCAGCAGGTACGACAGTGCCTACGAGCAGTACTTC	CASRYDSAYEQYF
TRBJ1-6	TRBV15	.	.	TGTGCCACCAGCAGTATGTGGACCGCTTCACCCCTCCACTTT	CATSSMWTASPLHF
TRBJ2-1	TRBV9	.	TRBD1	TGTGCCAGCAGCGTAGGACAGGGCAATTTCAATGAGCAGTTCTTC	CASSVGQGNFNEQFF
TRBJ2-3	TRBV29-1	.	.	TGCAGCGTTGTCACAGATACGCAGTATTTT	CSVVTDTQYF
TRBJ2-1	TRBV18	.	.	TGTGCCAGCTCACCACTAACGGACACAGTGAGCTCCTACAATGAGCAGTTCTTC	CASSPLTDTVSSYNEQFF
TRBJ2-3	TRBV5-1	.	TRBD2	TGCGCCAGCAGCTCCGCTAGCGGGGGGGCACCAGATACGCAGTATTTT	CASSSASGGAPDTQYF
TRBJ1-2	TRBV30	.	.	TGTGCCTTCCAATCTTATGGCTACACCTTC	CAFQSYGYTF
TRBJ1-2	TRBV4-3	few	.	TGCGCCAGCAGCCAAGAAACCCAGGTCGTCCTTTCCGGCTACACCTTC	CASSQETQVVLSGYTF
TRBJ2-7	TRBV14	.	TRBD2	TGTGCCAGCAGCGTCCTAGGCGGGGGGGCTGTCGGCGGCGAGCAGTACTTC	CASSVLGGGAVGGEQYF
TRBJ1-5	TRBV5-1	few	.	TGCGCCAGCAGCTTAGAGGGAGGTGGCAATCAGCCCCAGCATTTT	CASSLEGGGNQPQHF
TRBJ1-2	TRBV4-1	.	.	TGCGCCAGCAGCTCACGGGTACCCGGCTATGGCTACACCTTC	CASSSRVPGYGYTF
TRBJ1-1	TRBV4-3	.	.	TGCGCCAGCAGCCAAGTAATCCCACCTGGGACCGAGGCTAACACTGAAGCTTTCTTT	CASSQVIPPGTEANTEAFF
TRBJ2-7	TRBV4-3	.	.	TGCGCCAGCAGCCAAGATAAGGCTAGCTTCTACGAGCAGTACTTC	CASSQDKASFYEQYF
TRBJ1-1	TRBV19	few	.	TGTGCCAGTAGCGAGACAGACACTGAAGCTTTCTTT	CASSETDTEAFF